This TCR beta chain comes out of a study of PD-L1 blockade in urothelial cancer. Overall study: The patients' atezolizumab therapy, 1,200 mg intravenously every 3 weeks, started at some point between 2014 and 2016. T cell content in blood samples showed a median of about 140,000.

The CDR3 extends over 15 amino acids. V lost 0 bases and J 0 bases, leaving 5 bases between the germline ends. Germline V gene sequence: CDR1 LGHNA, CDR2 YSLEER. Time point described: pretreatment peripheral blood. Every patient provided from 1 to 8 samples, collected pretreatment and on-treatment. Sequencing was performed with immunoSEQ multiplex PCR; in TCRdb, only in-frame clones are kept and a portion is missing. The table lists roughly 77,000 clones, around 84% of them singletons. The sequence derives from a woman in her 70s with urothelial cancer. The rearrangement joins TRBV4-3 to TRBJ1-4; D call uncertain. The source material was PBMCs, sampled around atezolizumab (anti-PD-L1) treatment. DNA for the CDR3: TGCGCCAGCAGCCAAGAGACTTCAACTAATGAAAAACTGTTTTTT. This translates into CASSQETSTNEKLFF.